This T cell receptor beta chain was documented in a study of blood T cell repertoires in COVID-19. About the research overall: The cDNA or gDNA used as material had been derived from T cells, B-cell-depleted T cells, or PBMCs.

Germline loops: CDR1 SGHDT, CDR2 YYEEEE. The CDR3 sequence is 19 residues long. V gave up 2 bases and J gave up 8 bases; unmatched junction bases: 21. Repertoires were generated with immunoSEQ multiplex PCR, while TCRdb's copy carries only in-frame clones and drops some. The data contain roughly 200,000 clones, 75% to 85% of them seen just once; the ten biggest clones take up about 10%. The sequencing input was peripheral blood. The receptor comes from a middle-aged woman with COVID-19, enrolled during active disease. V gene TRBV5-6 combines with J gene TRBJ2-1; 8 bases agree with TRBD2. The CDR3 DNA sequence: TGTGCCAGCAGCTTCTCGCGGAGGGGAGCGGGAGCCGGGGGGGATGAGCAGTTCTTC. It specifies CASSFSRRGAGAGGDEQFF. The variable domain in full, with the rest retrieved from reference TRBV5-6 and TRBJ2-1, is DAGVTQSPTHLIKTRGQQVTLRCSPKSGHDTVSWYQQALGQGPQFIFQYYEEEERQRGNFPDRFSGHQFPNYSSELNVNALLLGDSALYLCASSFSRRGAGAGGDEQFFGPGTRLTVL.